Presented here are 19 T cell receptor beta chains from one specimen sequenced in a study of T cell repertoires and Cas9 in healthy adults. Clones were read by immunoSEQ multiplex PCR, and TCRdb kept only the in-frame ones, dropping some. The data show about 14,000 clones, with nearly 90% seen just once and roughly 1.5% held by the top ten. Material: Tregs (CD4+, CD25+, CD127-, CD137-, CD154-) from PBMCs; culture status not recorded. The receptors here all came from a human donor in good health.

The chain is built from TRBV23-1 and TRBJ2-2, with D possibly being TRBD1 (6 bases). Being an ORF, TRBV23-1 has a function that is uncertain. V lost 0 bases, J lost 3 bases, and 17 bases lay in between. The CDR3 totals 18 residues. The CDR3 protein is CASSQSELRQGHTGELFF. For the CDR3, the DNA is TGCGCCAGCAGTCAATCGGAGTTGCGGCAGGGGCACACCGGGGAGCTGTTTTTT.

The gene calls are TRBV30 and TRBJ1-2; no clear D gene. CDR3 length: 11 residues. Trimming cost V 1 base and J 9 bases, with 9 bases left between them. Germline V gives CDR1 GTSNPN, CDR2 SVGIG (reference sequence). CDR3 protein: CAWSDGMRYTF. In DNA, the CDR3 is TGTGCCTGGAGTGACGGGATGCGCTACACCTTC.

This chain connects TRBV9 to TRBJ2-2, with D tentatively TRBD2 (6 bases). Germline loops: CDR1 SGDLS, CDR2 YYNGEE. The CDR3 loop spans 18 amino acids. Trimming took 3 bases from V and 8 from J, leaving 26 bases between them. The DNA of the CDR3 is TGTGCCAGCAGCGACAGTAGGGCGGGACCCAAACCGGCGGGGGAGCTGTTTTTT. Residues: CASSDSRAGPKPAGELFF.

There are a few counts of this clone. The chain links TRBV6-6 to TRBJ1-1; D may be TRBD1 (6 bases). Germline V lookup: CDR1 MNHNY, CDR2 SVGAGI (reference sequence). CDR3 length: 15 residues. V was clipped by 5 bases and J by 5 bases, with 18 bases between them. The chain's CDR3 is CASSVQGRGTTEAFF. CDR3 bases: TGTGCCAGCAGTGTGCAGGGGCGGGGAACGACTGAAGCTTTCTTT.

V and J are TRBV2 and TRBJ1-5, with D perhaps TRBD1 (6 bases). CDR3 length equals 14 residues. CDR1 SNHLY and CDR2 FYNNEI come from the germline V gene. The V end was cut by 6 bases, the J end by 3 bases, with 12 bases between. The CDR3 DNA follows: TGTGCCAGCAGCCTTACAGGGCCCAATCAGCCCCAGCATTTT. This encodes CASSLTGPNQPQHF.

This chain joins TRBV27 and TRBJ2-7; no clear D gene. CDR1 is MNHEY and CDR2 is SMNVEV in the germline V gene (reference sequence). The CDR3 extends over 15 amino acids. The germline V and J ends were trimmed by 2 bases and 2 bases, with 13 bases remaining between them. CDR3 protein: CASSLRALPPYEQYV. The CDR3 nucleotides are TGTGCCAGCAGTTTAAGAGCGTTACCTCCCTACGAGCAGTACGTC.

The rearrangement links TRBV19 to TRBJ2-5; either TRBD1 or TRBD2 may fit D (5 bases each). The closer fit of TRBJ2-7 to the DNA end suggests the J call may be wrong. Germline loops: CDR1 LNHDA, CDR2 SQIVND (reference sequence). This CDR3 has 14 residues. As DNA, the CDR3 is TGTGCCAGTAGTATGGTGGGGGTGGAGTACGAGCAGTACTTC. Translating it yields CASSMVGVEYEQYF.

The chain's CDR3 is CASGETAETGELFF. In nucleotides, the CDR3 is TGCGCCAGTGGGGAGACTGCCGAGACCGGGGAGCTGTTTTTT. The chain has TRBV5-1 and TRBJ2-2; D might be TRBD2 (5 bases). The CDR3 runs 14 residues. Germline CDR1 SGHRS, CDR2 YFSETQ. The V end was cut by 8 bases, the J end by 5 bases, with 16 bases between.

This chain joins TRBV15 and TRBJ2-7; the match to TRBD1 covers 9 bases. Germline CDR1 is LNHNV and CDR2 is YYDKDF (reference sequence). This CDR3 is 15 amino acids long. The V segment lost 1 base and the J segment 2 bases; nucleotides outside the gene matches: 3. The CDR3 DNA follows: TGTGCCACCAGCAGAGTTGGGACAGGGCCCTACGAGCAGTACTTC. Protein: CATSRVGTGPYEQYF.

This chain connects TRBV10-3 to TRBJ2-2, with D hard to call. This CDR3 contains 11 residues. Germline values: CDR1 ENHRY, CDR2 SYGVKD. The V gene lost 2 bases and the J gene lost 6 bases, with 1 base spanning the gap. CDR3 residues: CAISEAGELFF. The DNA for the CDR3 is TGTGCCATCAGTGAGGCCGGGGAGCTGTTTTTT.

The chain uses TRBV4-1 and TRBJ2-3; possible D gene TRBD2, 5 bases. This CDR3 region has 16 residues. The germline V gene encodes CDR1 MGHRA and CDR2 YSYEKL. V lost 1 base, J lost 0 bases, and 11 bases lay in between. As DNA, the CDR3 is TGCGCCAGCAGCCAAGGCTGGACGGGAAGCACAGATACGCAGTATTTT. It codes for CASSQGWTGSTDTQYF.

The V call is TRBV4-1, the J call TRBJ1-5; the match to TRBD1 covers 7 bases. The germline V gene has CDR1 MGHRA and CDR2 YSYEKL. After removal of 4 bases from V and 0 bases from J, the junction contained 12 bases not matched to a gene. This CDR3 region has 18 residues. The CDR3 protein is CASSPVGTGAYSNQPQHF. The CDR3, as DNA: TGCGCCAGCAGCCCCGTTGGAACAGGGGCCTATAGCAATCAGCCCCAGCATTTT.

This clone has a handful of counts. V usage is TRBV4-1 and J usage is TRBJ2-2; tentative D call: TRBD2 (10 bases). V lost 4 bases and J lost 2, with 26 bases in between. The CDR3 is 20 residues long. From germline, CDR1 is MGHRA and CDR2 YSYEKL. The CDR3 DNA reads as TGCGCCAGCAGCCCCACAGGGGGCACACTAGCGGGACAAAACACCGGGGAGCTGTTTTTT. This translates into CASSPTGGTLAGQNTGELFF.

The V gene is TRBV10-3, the J gene TRBJ1-2; perhaps TRBD1 as D (5 bases). CDR1 is ENHRY, CDR2 SYGVKD, per germline. CDR3 size: 15 residues. With 2 bases removed from V and 0 bases from J, the gap between germline ends came to 10 bases. The CDR3 DNA reads as TGTGCCATCAGTGAGCGAGACAGAGCTAACTATGGCTACACCTTC. Its translation is CAISERDRANYGYTF.

In DNA form, the CDR3 reads TGTGCCAGCAGCTTGGGGACCGGTGCTACCTACGAGCAGTACTTC. It codes for CASSLGTGATYEQYF. The chain employs TRBV5-6 and TRBJ2-7; the D is unclear. The germline CDR1 and CDR2 sequences are SGHDT and YYEEEE. The CDR3 is 15 residues long. Trimming removed 0 bases from V and 2 bases from J, with 12 bases in between.

The gene calls are TRBV7-2 and TRBJ2-1, with 12 bases that match TRBD2. V dropped 5 bases and J dropped 9; count of bases not matched to a gene: 17. This CDR3 spans 18 amino acids. The germline V gene encodes CDR1 SGHTA and CDR2 FQGNSA. This chain's CDR3 is CASSPKGVLAGGQGEQFF. CDR3 nucleotides: TGTGCCAGCAGCCCCAAGGGGGTACTAGCGGGGGGCCAAGGTGAGCAGTTCTTC. The full variable domain, rest sourced from reference TRBV7-2 and TRBJ2-1, is GAGVSQSPSNKVTEKGKDVELRCDPISGHTALYWYRQSLGQGLEFLIYFQGNSAPDKSGLPSDRFSAERTGGSVSTLTIQRTQQEDSAVYLCASSPKGVLAGGQGEQFFGPGTRLTVL.

V is TRBV29-1 and J is TRBJ1-1, with D uncertain. From germline, CDR1 is SQVTM and CDR2 ANQGSEA. Trimming took 7 bases from V and 5 from J, leaving 11 bases between them. CDR3 size: 11 residues. This CDR3 is CSGRLATEAFF. Written as DNA, the CDR3 is TGCAGCGGCCGTCTCGCGACTGAAGCTTTCTTT.

The genes are TRBV5-1 and TRBJ2-3, with 12 nucleotides matching TRBD2. This CDR3 has 17 amino acids. V lost 3 bases to trimming and J lost 4 bases; unmatched junction nucleotides: 9. In germline, CDR1 is SGHRS, CDR2 YFSETQ. The CDR3 reads CASSSSLAGGFADTQYF. The CDR3 DNA sequence: TGCGCCAGCAGCTCCTCACTAGCGGGAGGTTTCGCAGATACGCAGTATTTT.

This chain's CDR3 is CATSRVGTGPYEQYF. As DNA, the CDR3 is TGTGCCACCAGCAGAGTTGGGACAGGGCCCTACGAGCAGTACTTC. The chain recombines TRBV15 with TRBJ2-5, with 9 nucleotides matching TRBD1. The last part of the DNA fits TRBJ2-7 better; the J call may be wrong. Germline V gives CDR1 LNHNV, CDR2 YYDKDF (reference sequence). The CDR3 consists of 15 residues.